Sequencing of this TCR beta chain was carried out in a study of T-cell memory formation after mild COVID-19. This clonotype was recorded many times. One entry per CDR3 protein results from TCRdb running MiXCR on the 5' RACE reads. The sample records a few hundred thousand distinct CDR3 sequences, approximately 21% being singletons. CDR1 and CDR2 from the germline V gene are GTSNPN and SVGIG (reference sequence). CDR3 size: 15 residues. Trimming took off 4 bases at V and 7 bases at J, with 22 bases between the two ends. V usage is TRBV30 and J usage is TRBJ1-2; perhaps TRBD1 as D (5 bases). The TCR was taken from an adult woman who had mild COVID-19 (a few samples of this study predate the infection). Cell type and time point are not known. Input material: PBMCs or a T cell subset sorted from them (not recorded which). For the CDR3, the DNA is TGTGCCTGGAACCGTAAGGGAGGGGCATTGATTGGCTACACCTTC. Residues: CAWNRKGGALIGYTF.